The 26 T cell receptor beta chains listed next were all sequenced from one sample in a study of immune cell composition in non-small cell lung cancer. Measured with immunoSEQ multiplex PCR; TCRdb has only the in-frame clones, and not every one. The table records roughly 3,400 clones, more than 60% of them present only once. The specimen was lung tumor tissue. The receptors originated from a human donor with non-small cell lung cancer.

The chain combines TRBV5-1 with TRBJ2-5; 10 nucleotides line up with TRBD1. There are 16 residues in the CDR3. The junction had 11 bases not matched to a gene; V was cut back by 4 bases and J by 5 bases. Germline V gives CDR1 SGHRS, CDR2 YFSETQ. The CDR3 nucleotides read TGCGCCAGCAGCAGAGTCGGGACAGGGGATGTTGAGACCCAGTACTTC. It yields the protein CASSRVGTGDVETQYF.

The rearrangement uses TRBV10-3 and TRBJ2-6; D unresolved. The CDR3 is 15 amino acids. The V gene's germline CDR1 is ENHRY and CDR2 SYGVKD. Deletions cut 3 bases from V and 1 base from J, with 7 bases between. The CDR3 DNA reads TGTGCCATCAGTGATCCCAGTTCTGGGGCCAACGTCCTGACTTTC. Protein sequence: CAISDPSSGANVLTF.

The rearrangement joins TRBV5-4 to TRBJ2-1, with a tentative D call TRBD1 (5 bases). Germline CDR1 SGHNT, CDR2 YYREEE (reference sequence). The CDR3 sequence is 13 residues long. V gave up 5 bases and J gave up 5 bases, with 11 bases separating them. CDR3 sequence reads: CASRTEYHNEQFF. The CDR3 bases are TGTGCCAGCAGGACAGAGTACCACAATGAGCAGTTCTTC. Using reference TRBV5-4 and TRBJ2-1 for the parts outside the CDR3, the full variable domain is ETGVTQSPTHLIKTRGQQVTLRCSSQSGHNTVSWYQQALGQGPQFIFQYYREEENGRGNFPPRFSGLQFPNYSSELNVNALELDDSALYLCASRTEYHNEQFFGPGTRLTVL.

This clone occurred a few times. V and J are TRBV10-3 and TRBJ2-2, with D unclear. Trimming removed 6 bases from V and 5 bases from J, with 7 bases in between. This CDR3 comprises 12 residues. From germline, CDR1 is ENHRY and CDR2 SYGVKD. As DNA, the CDR3 is TGTGCCATCAGGGTAGTAACCGGGGAGCTGTTTTTT. This encodes CAIRVVTGELFF.

J is TRBJ1-5 and V is TRBV19; the match to TRBD1 covers 10 bases. V lost 7 bases, J lost 5 bases, and 5 bases stayed unmatched. The germline gives CDR1 LNHDA, CDR2 SQIVND (reference sequence). The CDR3 totals 14 residues. CDR3 coding DNA: TGTGCCAGTACCTACGGGACAGGGGATCAGCCCCAGCATTTT. It translates to CASTYGTGDQPQHF.

The genes are TRBV2 and TRBJ2-2; 9 nucleotides line up with TRBD1. V lost 6 bases to trimming and J lost 6 bases; unmatched junction nucleotides: 5. The CDR3 consists of 14 residues. Germline lookup yields CDR1 SNHLY and CDR2 FYNNEI. The CDR3 DNA is TGTGCCAGCAGCTGGACAGGGGTTGCCGGGGAGCTGTTTTTT. This gives the protein CASSWTGVAGELFF. The full variable domain, rest sourced from reference TRBV2 and TRBJ2-2, is EPEVTQTPSHQVTQMGQEVILRCVPISNHLYFYWYRQILGQKVEFLVSFYNNEISEKSEIFDDQFSVERPDGSNFTLKIRSTKLEDSAMYFCASSWTGVAGELFFGEGSRLTVL.

This rearrangement joins TRBV4-1 to TRBJ2-3; the D is unclear. V gave up 4 bases and J gave up 1 base, with 12 bases separating them. The CDR3 has 15 amino acids. The germline CDR1 and CDR2 sequences are MGHRA and YSYEKL. DNA of the CDR3: TGCGCCAGCAGCCCCTTTGAGCGTGGCACAGATACGCAGTATTTT. Residues: CASSPFERGTDTQYF.

DNA for the CDR3: TGTGCCAGCAGCTTCTTTTTCGGGGGGGCAGCAGATACGCAGTATTTT. It codes for CASSFFFGGAADTQYF. V is TRBV7-2 and J is TRBJ2-3, with 8 bases that match TRBD2. The germline V gene encodes CDR1 SGHTA and CDR2 FQGNSA. The CDR3 contains 16 residues. V gave up 3 bases and J gave up 4 bases; unmatched junction bases: 9.

The gene calls are TRBV5-4 and TRBJ1-3; TRBD1 aligns across 7 bases. The germline CDR1 and CDR2 sequences are SGHNT and YYREEE (reference sequence). The CDR3 runs 14 residues. V shed 2 bases and J 4 bases; nucleotides not matched to a gene: 3. Here the CDR3 DNA reads TGTGCCAGCAGCTTCGACAGGGAGGGAAACACCATATATTTT. Its translation: CASSFDREGNTIYF.

With respect to this clone: This sample also contains other DNA sequences that code for the same CDR3. The gene calls are TRBV7-9 and TRBJ2-7; a weak D match, TRBD1 (6 bases). The CDR3 covers 14 residues. V gave up 9 bases and J gave up 8 bases, with 23 bases separating them. Germline loops: CDR1 SEHNR, CDR2 FQNEAQ (reference sequence). The CDR3 reads CASGLGTRYEKQYF. Written as DNA, the CDR3 is TGTGCCAGTGGCTTGGGGACAAGGTACGAGAAGCAGTACTTC.

In its sample, this clone was seen once. This CDR3 is CASSIGGPMNTEAFF. The CDR3 nucleotides read TGTGCCAGCAGCATAGGGGGTCCGATGAACACTGAAGCTTTCTTT. The rearrangement joins TRBV5-6 to TRBJ1-1; a weak D match, TRBD1 (6 bases). CDR1 is SGHDT and CDR2 is YYEEEE in the germline V gene. V was trimmed by 4 bases and J by 0 bases, leaving 13 bases between them. The CDR3 length is 15 residues.

The J gene is TRBJ1-2, the V gene TRBV19; TRBD1 might be the D (6 bases). This CDR3 has 15 residues. Trimming took off 0 bases at V and 6 bases at J, with 14 bases between the two ends. The germline V gene has CDR1 LNHDA and CDR2 SQIVND (reference sequence). CDR3 protein: CASSIDRRTVHGYTF. The CDR3 DNA reads TGTGCCAGTAGTATAGATCGTCGGACAGTGCATGGCTACACCTTC.

The rearrangement joins TRBV6-1 to TRBJ2-2; D is unclear. V was shortened by 6 bases and J by 1 base, with 9 bases between the two germline ends. The CDR3 extends over 14 amino acids. Germline-derived CDR1 and CDR2 are MNHNS and SASEGT. The CDR3 reads CASRALKNTGELFF. CDR3 sequence (DNA): TGTGCCAGCAGGGCCCTTAAGAACACCGGGGAGCTGTTTTTT.

The J gene is TRBJ1-1, the V gene TRBV7-3; D call uncertain. The CDR3 is made up of 13 amino acids. Germline-derived CDR1 and CDR2 are SGHTA and FQGTGA. V lost 5 bases to trimming and J lost 8 bases, with 15 bases between them. The CDR3 coding sequence is TGTGCCAGCAGCCCTGGAGTGGGGAGGGAAGCTTTCTTT. It is translated as CASSPGVGREAFF.

The gene calls are TRBV2 and TRBJ1-2, with TRBD1 matching 9 bases. The V gene's germline CDR1 is SNHLY and CDR2 FYNNEI. This CDR3 comprises 14 residues. V lost 0 bases, J lost 8 bases, and 4 bases stayed unmatched. For the CDR3, the DNA is TGTGCCAGCAGTGAAGCCGGGACAGGGAAAGGCTACACCTTC. It yields the protein CASSEAGTGKGYTF. Looking up the rest from reference TRBV2 and TRBJ1-2 gives the full variable domain: EPEVTQTPSHQVTQMGQEVILRCVPISNHLYFYWYRQILGQKVEFLVSFYNNEISEKSEIFDDQFSVERPDGSNFTLKIRSTKLEDSAMYFCASSEAGTGKGYTFGSGTRLTVV.

This chain joins TRBV19 and TRBJ1-4, with 7 bases identical to TRBD1. Germline assignment: CDR1 LNHDA and CDR2 SQIVND (reference sequence). The CDR3 has 14 amino acids. The V and J ends lost 8 bases and 0 bases, in that order; junction bases with no gene match: 3. The CDR3 nucleotides read TGTGCCAGTGGAGACAGGGCAACTAATGAAAAACTGTTTTTT. Residues: CASGDRATNEKLFF. Full variable domain (rest looked up from reference TRBV19 and TRBJ1-4): DGGITQSPKYLFRKEGQNVTLSCEQNLNHDAMYWYRQDPGQGLRLIYYSQIVNDFQKGDIAEGYSVSREKKESFPLTVTSAQKNPTAFYLCASGDRATNEKLFFGSGTQLSVL.

The gene calls are TRBV6-5 and TRBJ2-4, with D possibly TRBD2 on 5 matching bases. The ends were cut back, 0 bases at V and 8 bases at J, with 11 bases in the middle. Per the germline V gene, CDR1 is MNHEY and CDR2 is SVGAGI. The CDR3 sequence is 14 residues long. CDR3 region: CASSYSIGSDIQYF. The CDR3 DNA reads TGTGCCAGCAGTTACTCGATTGGTAGCGACATTCAGTACTTC.

This rearrangement joins TRBV10-2 to TRBJ2-3, with TRBD2 identical over 9 bases. After removal of 7 bases from V and 3 bases from J, the junction contained 20 bases not matched to a gene. Germline-derived CDR1 and CDR2 are WSHSY and SAAADI. The CDR3 is made up of 19 amino acids. DNA of the CDR3: TGCGCCAGCACCTCCCGAGGCGGGGGGGTCCTAGGGTGGACAGATACGCAGTATTTT. It yields the protein CASTSRGGGVLGWTDTQYF.

J is TRBJ2-3 and V is TRBV6-6; 9 positions agree with TRBD2. Losses at the gene ends were 4 bases for V and 4 bases for J; bases not matched to a gene: 9. There are 16 residues in the CDR3. Germline V lookup: CDR1 MNHNY, CDR2 SVGAGI (reference sequence). The CDR3 bases are TGTGCCAGCAGTTTGCGGGGGGGCAGGGCGGCAGATACGCAGTATTTT. This translates into CASSLRGGRAADTQYF.

The chain links TRBV11-1 to TRBJ1-2; 7 bases agree with TRBD1. The CDR3 runs to 13 residues. The J segment lost 7 bases and the V segment lost 5 bases, leaving 7 bases of the junction unmatched. CDR1 is SGHAT, CDR2 FQDESV, per germline (reference sequence). This CDR3 reads CASSLPTGPGYTF. CDR3 DNA: TGTGCCAGCAGCCTACCGACAGGGCCTGGCTACACCTTC.

The chain links TRBV2 to TRBJ1-2, with 12 bases identical to TRBD1. CDR1 is SNHLY, CDR2 FYNNEI, per germline. There are 14 residues in the CDR3. The V segment lost 7 bases and the J segment 4 bases; nucleotides outside the gene matches: 4. CDR3 nucleotide sequence: TGTGCCAGCATGCGGGACAGGGGGCTCTATGGCTACACCTTC. This encodes CASMRDRGLYGYTF.

This chain links TRBV2 with TRBJ2-5; D gene uncertain. This CDR3 contains 14 residues. The V end was cut by 3 bases, the J end by 5 bases, with 13 bases between. The V gene's germline CDR1 is SNHLY and CDR2 FYNNEI. In nucleotides, the CDR3 is TGTGCCAGCAGTGACGCTAGTAATCTGGAGACCCAGTACTTC. It is translated as CASSDASNLETQYF.

V gene TRBV7-2 combines with J gene TRBJ1-1; perhaps TRBD1 as D (5 bases). Trimming shortened V by 5 bases and J by 1 base, and 8 bases separated the two germline ends. Germline V lookup: CDR1 SGHTA, CDR2 FQGNSA. The CDR3 totals 13 residues. The CDR3 region is CASSVDRNTEAFF. The CDR3 DNA reads TGTGCCAGCAGCGTAGACAGGAACACTGAAGCTTTCTTT.

This clone was picked up a small number of times. This chain uses TRBV10-3 with TRBJ1-1, with 8 nucleotides matching TRBD1. The CDR3 contains 14 residues. V shed 8 bases, J shed 2 bases, and the junction held 7 bases outside the gene matches. Germline V gene lookup returns CDR1 ENHRY and CDR2 SYGVKD. CDR3 DNA: TGTGCCATCCTCCCAGGGGGCCTCAACACTGAAGCTTTCTTT. This gives the protein CAILPGGLNTEAFF.

The chain has TRBV5-1 and TRBJ2-3; 7 bases line up with TRBD1. The germline V gene has CDR1 SGHRS and CDR2 YFSETQ. This CDR3 is built from 15 residues. Trimming took 4 bases from V and 4 from J; bases not matched to a gene: 9. The CDR3 DNA reads TGCGCCAGCAGCGCGACCGGGACAGCCCCAGATACGCAGTATTTT. It encodes CASSATGTAPDTQYF.

The chain couples TRBV25-1 to TRBJ1-1, with 9 bases identical to TRBD1. The V gene end was trimmed by 6 bases and the J gene end by 3 bases; junction bases not matched to a gene: 8. The germline gives CDR1 MGHDK, CDR2 SYGVNS. This CDR3 comprises 15 residues. CDR3 coding DNA: TGTGCCAGCAGCCGCGCGGGACAGGGCCACACTGAAGCTTTCTTT. Translation: CASSRAGQGHTEAFF.